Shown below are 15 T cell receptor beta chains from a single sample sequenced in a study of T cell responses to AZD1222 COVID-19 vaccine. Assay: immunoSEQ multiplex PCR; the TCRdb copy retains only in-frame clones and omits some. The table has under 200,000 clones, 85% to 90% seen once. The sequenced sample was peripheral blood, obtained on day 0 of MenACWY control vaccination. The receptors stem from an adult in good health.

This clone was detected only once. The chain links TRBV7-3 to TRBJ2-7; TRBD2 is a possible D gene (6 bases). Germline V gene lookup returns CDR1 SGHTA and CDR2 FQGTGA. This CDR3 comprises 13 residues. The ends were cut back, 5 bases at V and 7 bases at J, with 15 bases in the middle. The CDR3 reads CASSPALGGEQYF. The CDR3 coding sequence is TGTGCCAGCAGCCCGGCTCTGGGGGGAGAGCAGTACTTC.

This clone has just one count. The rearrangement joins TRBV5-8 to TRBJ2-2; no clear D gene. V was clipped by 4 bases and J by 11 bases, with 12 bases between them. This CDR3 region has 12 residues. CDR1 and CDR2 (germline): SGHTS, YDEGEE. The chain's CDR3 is CASSALEAELFF. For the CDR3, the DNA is TGTGCCAGCAGCGCCCTCGAGGCCGAGCTGTTTTTT.

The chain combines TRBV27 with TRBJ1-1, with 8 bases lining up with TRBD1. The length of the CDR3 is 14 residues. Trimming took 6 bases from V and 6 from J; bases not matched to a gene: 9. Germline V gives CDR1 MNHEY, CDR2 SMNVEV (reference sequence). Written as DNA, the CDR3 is TGTGCCAGCAGGAGGACAGGGTATTTCGCTGAAGCTTTCTTT. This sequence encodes CASRRTGYFAEAFF.

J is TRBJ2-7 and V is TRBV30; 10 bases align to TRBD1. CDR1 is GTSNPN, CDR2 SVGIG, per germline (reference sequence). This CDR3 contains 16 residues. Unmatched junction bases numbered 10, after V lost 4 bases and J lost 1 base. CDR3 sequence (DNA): TGTGCCTGGACCCTACCGGGGGGACAGGGGTCCTACGAGCAGTACTTC. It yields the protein CAWTLPGGQGSYEQYF.

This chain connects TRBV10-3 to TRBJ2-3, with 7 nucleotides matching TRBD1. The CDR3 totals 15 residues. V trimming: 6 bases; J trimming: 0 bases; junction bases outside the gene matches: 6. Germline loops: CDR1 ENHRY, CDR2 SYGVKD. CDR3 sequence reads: CAIRGGTESTDTQYF. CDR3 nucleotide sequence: TGTGCCATCAGGGGTGGGACAGAAAGCACAGATACGCAGTATTTT.

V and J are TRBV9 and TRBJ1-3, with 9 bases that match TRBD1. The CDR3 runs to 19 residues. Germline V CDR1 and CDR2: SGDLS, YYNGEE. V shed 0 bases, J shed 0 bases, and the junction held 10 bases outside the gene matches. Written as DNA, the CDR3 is TGTGCCAGCAGCGTAGCTCCGGGACAGGGAGCCCTCTCTGGAAACACCATATATTTT. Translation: CASSVAPGQGALSGNTIYF. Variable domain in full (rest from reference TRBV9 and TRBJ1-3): DSGVTQTPKHLITATGQRVTLRCSPRSGDLSVYWYQQSLDQGLQFLIQYYNGEERAKGNILERFSAQQFPDLHSELNLSSLELGDSALYFCASSVAPGQGALSGNTIYFGEGSWLTVV.

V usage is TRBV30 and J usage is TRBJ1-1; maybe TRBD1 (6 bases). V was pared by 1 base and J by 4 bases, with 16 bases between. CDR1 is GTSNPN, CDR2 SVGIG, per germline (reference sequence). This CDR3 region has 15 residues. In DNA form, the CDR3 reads TGTGCCTGGAGTGAACAGGGTGACCCGAGCACTGAAGCTTTCTTT. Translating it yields CAWSEQGDPSTEAFF.

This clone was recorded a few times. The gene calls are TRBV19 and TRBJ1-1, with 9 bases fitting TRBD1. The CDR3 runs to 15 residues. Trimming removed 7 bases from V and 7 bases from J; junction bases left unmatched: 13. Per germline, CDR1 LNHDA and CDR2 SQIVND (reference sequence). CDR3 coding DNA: TGTGCCAGTACTCCGGCGGACAGGGGCCAATATGAAGCTTTCTTT. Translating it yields CASTPADRGQYEAFF.

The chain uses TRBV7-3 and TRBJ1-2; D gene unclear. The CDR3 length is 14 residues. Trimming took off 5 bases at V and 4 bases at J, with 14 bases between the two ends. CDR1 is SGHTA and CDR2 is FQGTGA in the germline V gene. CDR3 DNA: TGTGCCAGCAGCCCGTCGGACGGTACCTATGGCTACACCTTC. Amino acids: CASSPSDGTYGYTF.

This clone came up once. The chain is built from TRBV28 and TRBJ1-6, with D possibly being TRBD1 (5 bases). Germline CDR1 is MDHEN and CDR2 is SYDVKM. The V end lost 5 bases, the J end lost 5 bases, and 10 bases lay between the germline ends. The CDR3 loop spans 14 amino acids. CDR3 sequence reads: CASSPGQDNSPLHF. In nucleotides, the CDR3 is TGTGCCAGCAGTCCAGGACAAGATAATTCACCCCTCCACTTT.

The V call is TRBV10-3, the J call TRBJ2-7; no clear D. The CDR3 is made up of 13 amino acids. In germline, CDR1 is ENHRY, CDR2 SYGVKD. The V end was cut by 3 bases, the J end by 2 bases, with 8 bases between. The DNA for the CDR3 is TGTGCCATCAGTGAACGGGTCGCCTACGAGCAGTACTTC. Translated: CAISERVAYEQYF.

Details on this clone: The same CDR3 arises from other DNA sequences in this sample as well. This CDR3 is CASSRTEYNEQFF. The CDR3, as DNA: TGTGCCAGCAGCCGGACAGAGTACAATGAGCAGTTCTTC. The gene calls are TRBV3-1 (or the pseudogene TRBV3-2) and TRBJ2-1; possibly TRBD1 for D (6 bases). CDR1 and CDR2 from the germline V gene are LGHDT and YNNKEL (reference sequence). V dropped 4 bases and J dropped 4 bases, with 8 bases sitting between them. This CDR3 has 13 residues.

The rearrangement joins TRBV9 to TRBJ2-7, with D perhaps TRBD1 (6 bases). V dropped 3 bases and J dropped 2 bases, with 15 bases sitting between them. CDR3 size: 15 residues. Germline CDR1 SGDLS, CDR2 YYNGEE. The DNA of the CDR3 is TGTGCCAGCAGCGAGGGGGAAGTGGACCCCTACGAGCAGTACTTC. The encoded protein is CASSEGEVDPYEQYF.

The CDR3 nucleotides are TGTGCCAGCCGAAAACAGGCGAACACCGGGGAGCTGTTTTTT. Its translation: CASRKQANTGELFF. V gene TRBV6-1 combines with J gene TRBJ2-2, with a tentative D call TRBD1 (5 bases). The CDR3 is 14 residues long. Looked up from germline, CDR1 is MNHNS and CDR2 is SASEGT. The ends were cut back, 8 bases at V and 0 bases at J, with 10 bases in the middle.

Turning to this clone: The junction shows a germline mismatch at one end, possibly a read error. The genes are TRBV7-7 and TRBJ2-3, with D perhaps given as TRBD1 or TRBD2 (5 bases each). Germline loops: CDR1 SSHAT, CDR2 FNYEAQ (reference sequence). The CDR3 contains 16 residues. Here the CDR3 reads CASSRGTAVSTDTQYF. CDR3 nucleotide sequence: TGTGCTAGCAGTCGAGGGACGGCAGTGAGCACAGATACGCAGTATTTT.